This TCR beta chain was found in a study of T cells in Graves' hyperthyroidism and ophthalmopathy. This clonotype was recorded a few times. The source material, RNA transcripts, was used to amplify TCR beta CDR3 regions. During a first-round RT-PCR of the TCR CDR3, the HTBI primer set was used. TCRdb itself ran the multiplex PCR reads through MiXCR, one entry per CDR3 protein. The repertoire has fewer than 450,000 distinct CDR3 sequences, over 13% of them found once; the top ten carry 25% to 30%. The clonotype originates from a man between 45 and 60 years old with Graves' ophthalmopathy. Sequenced input: blood.

Here the CDR3 reads CASSLEGLAGGEQYF. CDR3 DNA: TGTGCCAGCAGCTTAGAAGGACTAGCGGGAGGCGAGCAGTACTTC. This chain connects TRBV7-9 to TRBJ2-7; 14 bases fit TRBD2. Trimming at V came to 1 base and at J to 6 bases, leaving 2 bases not matched to a gene. CDR1 SEHNR and CDR2 FQNEAQ come from the germline V gene (reference sequence). This CDR3 is 15 amino acids long.